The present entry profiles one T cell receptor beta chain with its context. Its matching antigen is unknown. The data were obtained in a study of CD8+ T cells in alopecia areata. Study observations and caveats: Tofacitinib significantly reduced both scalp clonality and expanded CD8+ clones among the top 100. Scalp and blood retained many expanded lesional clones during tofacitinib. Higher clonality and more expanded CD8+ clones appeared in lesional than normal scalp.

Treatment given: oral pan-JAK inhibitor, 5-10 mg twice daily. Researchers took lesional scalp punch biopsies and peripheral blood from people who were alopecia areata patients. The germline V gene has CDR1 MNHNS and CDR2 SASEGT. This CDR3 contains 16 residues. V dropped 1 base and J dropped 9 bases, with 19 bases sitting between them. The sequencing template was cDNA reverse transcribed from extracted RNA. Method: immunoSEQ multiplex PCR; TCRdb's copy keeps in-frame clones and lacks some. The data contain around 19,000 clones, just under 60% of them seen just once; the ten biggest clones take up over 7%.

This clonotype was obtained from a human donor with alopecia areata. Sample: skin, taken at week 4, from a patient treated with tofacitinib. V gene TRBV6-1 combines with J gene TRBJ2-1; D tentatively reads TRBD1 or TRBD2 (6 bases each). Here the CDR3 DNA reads TGTGCCAGCAGTGAAGAGCCCTTTCAAGGGGGGCTTGAGCAGTTCTTC. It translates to CASSEEPFQGGLEQFF.